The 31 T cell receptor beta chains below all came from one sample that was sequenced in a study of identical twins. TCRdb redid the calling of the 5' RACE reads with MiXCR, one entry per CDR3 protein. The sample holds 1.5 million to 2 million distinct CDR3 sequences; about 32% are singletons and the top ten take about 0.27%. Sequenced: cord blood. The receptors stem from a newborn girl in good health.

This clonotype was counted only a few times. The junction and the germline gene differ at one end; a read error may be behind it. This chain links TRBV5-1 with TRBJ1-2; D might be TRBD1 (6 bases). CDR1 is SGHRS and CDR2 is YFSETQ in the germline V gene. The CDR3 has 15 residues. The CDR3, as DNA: TGCGCCGGCAGCTTGTTTGGCAGGGGTAACTATGGCTACACCTTC. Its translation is CAGSLFGRGNYGYTF.

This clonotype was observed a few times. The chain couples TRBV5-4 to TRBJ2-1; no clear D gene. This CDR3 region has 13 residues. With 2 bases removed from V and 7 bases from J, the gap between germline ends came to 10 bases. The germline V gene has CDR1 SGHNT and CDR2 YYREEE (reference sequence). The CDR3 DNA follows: TGTGCCAGCAGCTTCGGTCCGGTTAATGAGCAGTTCTTC. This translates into CASSFGPVNEQFF.

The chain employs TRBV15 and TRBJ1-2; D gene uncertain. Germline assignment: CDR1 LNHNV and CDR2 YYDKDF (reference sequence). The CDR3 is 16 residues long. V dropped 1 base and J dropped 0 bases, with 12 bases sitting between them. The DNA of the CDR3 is TGTGCCACCAGCAGAGGTGGCACAGTCTCTAACTATGGCTACACCTTC. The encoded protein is CATSRGGTVSNYGYTF.

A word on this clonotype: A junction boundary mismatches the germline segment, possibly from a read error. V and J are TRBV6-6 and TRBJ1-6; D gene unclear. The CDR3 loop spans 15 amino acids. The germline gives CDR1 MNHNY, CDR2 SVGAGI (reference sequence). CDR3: CASTPVDGFNSPPHF. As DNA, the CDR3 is TGTGCCAGCACCCCAGTTGACGGATTTAATTCACCCCCCCACTTT.

CDR3 residues: CSARDRDRGYNEQFF. In DNA, the CDR3 is TGCAGTGCTAGAGATCGGGACAGGGGCTACAATGAGCAGTTCTTC. The chain uses TRBV20-1 and TRBJ2-1; 10 bases are shared with TRBD1. From germline, CDR1 is DFQATT and CDR2 SNEGSKA (reference sequence). The CDR3 is 15 residues long. The V segment lost 0 bases and the J segment 3 bases; nucleotides outside the gene matches: 2.

The CDR3 DNA reads as TGTGCCAGCAGCGCCCGACAGGGTAGGAGTGGAGCTTTCTTT. Its translation is CASSARQGRSGAFF. The chain employs TRBV7-8 and TRBJ1-1; 7 bases align to TRBD1. The CDR3 covers 14 residues. The V gene end was trimmed by 5 bases and the J gene end by 10 bases; junction bases not matched to a gene: 13. CDR1 and CDR2 (germline): SGHVS, FQNEAQ.

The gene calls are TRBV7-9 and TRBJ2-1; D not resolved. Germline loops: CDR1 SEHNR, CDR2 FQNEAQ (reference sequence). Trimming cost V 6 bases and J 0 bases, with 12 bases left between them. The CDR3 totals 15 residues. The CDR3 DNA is TGTGCCAGCAGGAGCTCCCTAAGCTCCTACAATGAGCAGTTCTTC. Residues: CASRSSLSSYNEQFF.

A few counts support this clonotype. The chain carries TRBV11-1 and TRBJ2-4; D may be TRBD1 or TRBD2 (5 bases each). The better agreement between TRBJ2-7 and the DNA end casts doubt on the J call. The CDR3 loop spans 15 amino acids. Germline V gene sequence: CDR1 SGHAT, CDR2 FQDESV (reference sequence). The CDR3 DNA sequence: TGTGCCAGCAGCTTTGGGGACCGCATCTGGTACGAGCAGTACTTC. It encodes CASSFGDRIWYEQYF.

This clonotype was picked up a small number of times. The CDR3 DNA is TGTGCCAGCAGTTACACACTCTACGAGCAGTACTTC. Its translation is CASSYTLYEQYF. V is TRBV6-2 or TRBV6-3 and J is TRBJ2-7; no definite D call. CDR1 and CDR2 from the germline V gene are MNHEY and SVGEGT. V was cut by 2 bases and J by 3 bases, with 5 bases left in between. This CDR3 comprises 12 residues.

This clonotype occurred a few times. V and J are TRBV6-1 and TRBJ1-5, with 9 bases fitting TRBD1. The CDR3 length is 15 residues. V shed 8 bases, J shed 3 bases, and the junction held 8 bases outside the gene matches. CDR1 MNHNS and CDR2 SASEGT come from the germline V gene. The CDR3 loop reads CASAPGQGFNQPQHF. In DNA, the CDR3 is TGTGCCAGCGCACCGGGACAGGGATTCAATCAGCCCCAGCATTTT.

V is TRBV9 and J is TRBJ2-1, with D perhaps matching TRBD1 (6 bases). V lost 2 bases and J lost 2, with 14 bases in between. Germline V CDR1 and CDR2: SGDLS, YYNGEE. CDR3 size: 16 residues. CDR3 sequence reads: CASSVIQGPPYNEQFF. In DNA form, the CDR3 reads TGTGCCAGCAGCGTCATACAGGGACCACCCTACAATGAGCAGTTCTTC.

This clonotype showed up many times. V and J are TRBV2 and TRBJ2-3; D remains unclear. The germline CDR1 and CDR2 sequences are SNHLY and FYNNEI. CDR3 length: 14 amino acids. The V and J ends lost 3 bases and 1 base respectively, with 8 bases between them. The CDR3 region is CASSDPPRTDTQYF. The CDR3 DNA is TGTGCCAGCAGTGATCCGCCGCGCACAGATACGCAGTATTTT.

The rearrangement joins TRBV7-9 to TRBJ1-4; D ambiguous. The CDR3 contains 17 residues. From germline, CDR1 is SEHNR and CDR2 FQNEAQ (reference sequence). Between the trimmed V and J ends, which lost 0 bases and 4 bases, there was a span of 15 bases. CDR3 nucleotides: TGTGCCAGCAGCTTAGCCCCTCCGAGGGCGGTTAATGAAAAACTGTTTTTT. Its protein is CASSLAPPRAVNEKLFF.

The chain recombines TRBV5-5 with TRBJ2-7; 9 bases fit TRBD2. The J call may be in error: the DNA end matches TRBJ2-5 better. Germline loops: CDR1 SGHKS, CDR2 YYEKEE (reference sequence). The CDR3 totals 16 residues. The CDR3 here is CASSLVLRGGPETQYF. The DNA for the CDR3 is TGTGCCAGCAGCTTGGTGTTGCGGGGGGGCCCTGAGACCCAGTACTTC.

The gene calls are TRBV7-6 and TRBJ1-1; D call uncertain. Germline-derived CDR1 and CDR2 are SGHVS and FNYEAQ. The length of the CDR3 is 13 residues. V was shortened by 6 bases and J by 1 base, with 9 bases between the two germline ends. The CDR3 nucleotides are TGTGCCAGCAGTCAGAAAGGGAACACTGAAGCTTTCTTT. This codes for CASSQKGNTEAFF.

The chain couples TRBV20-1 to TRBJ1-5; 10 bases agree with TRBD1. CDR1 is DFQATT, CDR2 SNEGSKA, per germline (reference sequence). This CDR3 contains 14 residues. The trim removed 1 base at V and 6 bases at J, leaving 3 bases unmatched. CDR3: CSARGDRGPQPQHF. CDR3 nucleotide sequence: TGCAGTGCTAGAGGGGACAGGGGACCTCAGCCCCAGCATTTT.

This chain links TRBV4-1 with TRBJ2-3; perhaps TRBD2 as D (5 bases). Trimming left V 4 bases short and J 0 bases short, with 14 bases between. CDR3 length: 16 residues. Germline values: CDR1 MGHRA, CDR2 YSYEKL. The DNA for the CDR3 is TGCGCCAGCAGCCTTAACCGCGGAGGCAGCACAGATACGCAGTATTTT. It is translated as CASSLNRGGSTDTQYF.

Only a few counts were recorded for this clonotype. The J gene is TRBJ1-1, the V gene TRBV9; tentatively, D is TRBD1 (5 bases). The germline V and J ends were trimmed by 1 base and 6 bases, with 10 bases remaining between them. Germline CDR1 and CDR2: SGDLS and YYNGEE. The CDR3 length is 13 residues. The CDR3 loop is CASSVNPGAEAFF. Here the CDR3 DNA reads TGTGCCAGCAGCGTAAACCCGGGGGCTGAAGCTTTCTTT.

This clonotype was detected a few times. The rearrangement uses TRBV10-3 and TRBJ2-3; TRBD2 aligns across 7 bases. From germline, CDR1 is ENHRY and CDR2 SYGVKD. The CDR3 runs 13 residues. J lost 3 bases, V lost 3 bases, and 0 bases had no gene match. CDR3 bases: TGTGCCATCAGTGACGGGAGGACAGATACGCAGTATTTT. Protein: CAISDGRTDTQYF.

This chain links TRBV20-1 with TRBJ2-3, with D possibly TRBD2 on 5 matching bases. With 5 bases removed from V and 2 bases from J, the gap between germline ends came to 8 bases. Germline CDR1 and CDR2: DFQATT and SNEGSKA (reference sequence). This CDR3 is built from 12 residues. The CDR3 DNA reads TGCAGTGCTCCGGGGAACACAGATACGCAGTATTTT. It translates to CSAPGNTDTQYF.

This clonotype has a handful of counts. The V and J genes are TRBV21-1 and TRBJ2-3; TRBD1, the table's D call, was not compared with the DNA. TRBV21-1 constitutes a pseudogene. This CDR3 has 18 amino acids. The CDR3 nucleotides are TGTGCCAGCAGCAAACAGGGGCGTGGAGGGGGCGGCACAGATACGCAGTATTTT. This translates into CASSKQGRGGGGTDTQYF.

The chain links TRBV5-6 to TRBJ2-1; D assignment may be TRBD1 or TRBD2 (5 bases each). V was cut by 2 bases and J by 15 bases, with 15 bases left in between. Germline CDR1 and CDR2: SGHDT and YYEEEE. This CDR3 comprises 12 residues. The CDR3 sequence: CASSFSGTPLFF. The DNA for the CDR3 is TGTGCCAGCAGCTTTTCCGGGACCCCACTGTTCTTC.

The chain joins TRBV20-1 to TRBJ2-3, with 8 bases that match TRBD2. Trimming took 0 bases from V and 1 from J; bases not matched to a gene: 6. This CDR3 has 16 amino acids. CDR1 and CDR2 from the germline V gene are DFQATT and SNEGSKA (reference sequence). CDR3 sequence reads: CSARDWLAGGTDTQYF. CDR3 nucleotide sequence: TGCAGTGCTAGAGATTGGCTAGCGGGCGGCACAGATACGCAGTATTTT.

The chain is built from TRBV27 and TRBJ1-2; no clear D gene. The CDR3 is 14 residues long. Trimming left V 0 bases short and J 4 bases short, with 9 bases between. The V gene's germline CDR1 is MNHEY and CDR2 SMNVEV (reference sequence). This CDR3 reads CASSLSLRGYGYTF. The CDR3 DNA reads TGTGCCAGCAGTTTATCGCTCCGGGGCTATGGCTACACCTTC.

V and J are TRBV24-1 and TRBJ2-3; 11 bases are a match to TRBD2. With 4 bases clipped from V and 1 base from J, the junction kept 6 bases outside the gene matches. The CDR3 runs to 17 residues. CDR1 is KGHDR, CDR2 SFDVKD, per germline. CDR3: CATSDPRLAGRTDTQYF. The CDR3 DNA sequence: TGTGCCACCAGTGACCCCCGACTAGCGGGGCGCACAGATACGCAGTATTTT.

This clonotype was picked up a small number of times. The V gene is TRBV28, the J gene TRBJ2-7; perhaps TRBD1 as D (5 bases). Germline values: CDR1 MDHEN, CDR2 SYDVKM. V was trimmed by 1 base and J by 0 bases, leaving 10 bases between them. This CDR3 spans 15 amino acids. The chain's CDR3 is CASSLSLQGSYEQYF. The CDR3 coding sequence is TGTGCCAGCAGTTTATCGCTTCAGGGCTCCTACGAGCAGTACTTC.

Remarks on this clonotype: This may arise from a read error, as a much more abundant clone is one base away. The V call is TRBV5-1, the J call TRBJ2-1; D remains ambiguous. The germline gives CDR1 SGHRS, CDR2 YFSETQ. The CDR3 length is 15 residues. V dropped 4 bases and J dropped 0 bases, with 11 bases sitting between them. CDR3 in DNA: TGCGCCAGCAGCATTGACGGTAGCTCCTACAATGAGCAGTTCTTC. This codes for CASSIDGSSYNEQFF.

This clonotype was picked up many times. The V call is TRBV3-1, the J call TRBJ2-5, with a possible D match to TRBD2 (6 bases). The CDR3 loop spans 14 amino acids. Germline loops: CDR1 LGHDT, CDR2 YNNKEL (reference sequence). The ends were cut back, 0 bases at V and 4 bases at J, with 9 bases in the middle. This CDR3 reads CASSQDPAGETQYF. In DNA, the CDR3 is TGTGCCAGCAGCCAAGATCCAGCGGGAGAGACCCAGTACTTC.

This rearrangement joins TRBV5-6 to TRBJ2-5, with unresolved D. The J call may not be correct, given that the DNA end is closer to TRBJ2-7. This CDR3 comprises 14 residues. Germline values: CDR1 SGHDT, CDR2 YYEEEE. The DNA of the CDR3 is TGTGCCAGCAGCTTGAACCCTAGCTCCTACGAGCAGTACTTC. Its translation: CASSLNPSSYEQYF.

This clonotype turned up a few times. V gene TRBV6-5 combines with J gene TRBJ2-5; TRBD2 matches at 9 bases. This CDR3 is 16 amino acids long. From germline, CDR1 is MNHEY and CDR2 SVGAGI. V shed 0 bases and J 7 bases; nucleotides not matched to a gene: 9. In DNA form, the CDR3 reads TGTGCCAGCAGTTACTCAGCGGGGGGCTTTCACGTGACCCAGTACTTC. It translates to CASSYSAGGFHVTQYF.

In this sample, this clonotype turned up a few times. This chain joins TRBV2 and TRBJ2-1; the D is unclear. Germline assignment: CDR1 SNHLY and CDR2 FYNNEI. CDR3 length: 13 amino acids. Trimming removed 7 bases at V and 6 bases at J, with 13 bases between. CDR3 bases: TGTGCCAGCAATGTCTCACCCACCAATGAGCAGTTCTTC. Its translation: CASNVSPTNEQFF.